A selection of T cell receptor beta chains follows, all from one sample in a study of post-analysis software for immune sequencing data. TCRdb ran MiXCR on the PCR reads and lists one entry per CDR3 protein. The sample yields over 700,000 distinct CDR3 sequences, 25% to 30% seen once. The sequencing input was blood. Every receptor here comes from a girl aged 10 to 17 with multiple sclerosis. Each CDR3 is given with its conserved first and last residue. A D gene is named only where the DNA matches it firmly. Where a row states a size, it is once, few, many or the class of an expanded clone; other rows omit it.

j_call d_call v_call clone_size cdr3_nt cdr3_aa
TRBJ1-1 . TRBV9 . TGTGCCAGCAGCGTAGCCCATGGACAGAACACTGAAGCTTTCTTT CASSVAHGQNTEAFF
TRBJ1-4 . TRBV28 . TGTGCCAGCAGTCCCCCTTGGACACTCAGGGGTAATGAAAAACTGTTTTTT CASSPPWTLRGNEKLFF
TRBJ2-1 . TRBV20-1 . TGCAGTGCTAGAGACAGGGTATCGGCCTACAATGAGCAGTTCTTC CSARDRVSAYNEQFF
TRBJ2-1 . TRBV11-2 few TGTGCCAGCAGCCTAACTACCTTCCTGGGAGATGAGCAGTTCTTC CASSLTTFLGDEQFF
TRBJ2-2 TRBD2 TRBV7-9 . TGTGCCAGCAGCCCACAACTAGCGGGAGGTGCCGGGGAGCTGTTTTTT CASSPQLAGGAGELFF
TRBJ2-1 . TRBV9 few TGTGCCAGCAGCGTAGAAGTAGACTCCTACAATGAGCAGTTCTTC CASSVEVDSYNEQFF
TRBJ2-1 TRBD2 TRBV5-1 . TGCGCCAGCGCATCCTCTCATATAGCGGGAGCCTACAATGAGCAGTTCTTC CASASSHIAGAYNEQFF
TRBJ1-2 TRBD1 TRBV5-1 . TGCGCCAGCAGCCCCCGACAGGGTCGGTGGGGCTACACCTTC CASSPRQGRWGYTF
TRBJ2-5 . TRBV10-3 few TGTGCCATCAGTGGGACAGCTAGCCAAGAGACCCAGTACTTC CAISGTASQETQYF
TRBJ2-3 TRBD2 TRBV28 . TGTGCCAGCAGCAAACTAGCGGGAGAGACAGATACGCAGTATTTT CASSKLAGETDTQYF
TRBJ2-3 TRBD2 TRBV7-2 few TGTGCCAGCAGCTCCGAAGTAGCGGGAGGGACAGATACGCAGTATTTT CASSSEVAGGTDTQYF
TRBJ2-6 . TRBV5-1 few TGCGCCAGCAGCTTCAGGGACACTCTCAACTCTGGGGCCAACGTCCTGACTTTC CASSFRDTLNSGANVLTF
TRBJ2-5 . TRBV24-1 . TGTGCCACCAGCCAAGGACAGCAAGAGACCCAGTACTTC CATSQGQQETQYF
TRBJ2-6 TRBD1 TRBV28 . TGTGCCAGCAGTTCACAGGGGAGCTCTGGGGCCAACGTCCCGACTTTC CASSSQGSSGANVPTF
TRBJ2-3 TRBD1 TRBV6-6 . TGTGCCAGCAGTTACCCGAGGGACAGGGGAACAGATACGCAGTATTTT CASSYPRDRGTDTQYF
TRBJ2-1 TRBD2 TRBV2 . TGTGCCAGGGCAAAACTAGCGGCCTACAATGAGCAGTTCTTC CARAKLAAYNEQFF
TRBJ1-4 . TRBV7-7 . TGTGCTAGCAGCTTAGGTTGGGCAGGCACTAATGAAAAACTGTTTTTT CASSLGWAGTNEKLFF
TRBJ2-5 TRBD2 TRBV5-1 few TGCGCCAGCAGCTGGACTAGCGGGAGTATGAAACAAGAGACCCAGTACTTC CASSWTSGSMKQETQYF
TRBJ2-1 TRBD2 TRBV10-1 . TGCGCCAGCTCCCGGACTAGTTTGAATGAGCAGTTCTTC CASSRTSLNEQFF
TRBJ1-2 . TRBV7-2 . TGTGCCAGCAGCCCCCGATCCCGGCTTTATGATTGGGGTAACTATGGCTACACCTTC CASSPRSRLYDWGNYGYTF
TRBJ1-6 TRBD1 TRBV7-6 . TGTGCCAGCAGCCCGACAGGGGGCTCCTATAATTCACCCCTCCACTTT CASSPTGGSYNSPLHF
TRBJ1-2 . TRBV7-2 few TGTGCCAGCCGACCACAAGGGCACGGCTACACCTTC CASRPQGHGYTF
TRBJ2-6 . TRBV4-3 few TGCGCCAGCAGCCAAGCGGTCCGGGGCAGGGCCAACGTCCTGACTTTC CASSQAVRGRANVLTF
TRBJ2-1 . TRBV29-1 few TGCAGCGCTGGTCCTCGAAACCCCACCTACAATGAGCAGTTCTTC CSAGPRNPTYNEQFF
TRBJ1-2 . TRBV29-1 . TGCAGCGGCGACCCGGTGGGGGATGGTAGTGGCTACACCTTC CSGDPVGDGSGYTF
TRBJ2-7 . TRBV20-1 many TGCAGTGCTAGAGGACTATGGGGCGAGCAGTACTTC CSARGLWGEQYF
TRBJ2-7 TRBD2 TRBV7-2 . TGTGCCAGCAGCCGAGAATCGTGGGGGCGGGGTAGCGGGAGAGACGAGCAGTACTTC CASSRESWGRGSGRDEQYF
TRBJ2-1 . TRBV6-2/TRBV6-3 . TGTGCCAGCAGTTACGGTTTAAGCGGTCCCTACAATGAGCAGTTCTTC CASSYGLSGPYNEQFF
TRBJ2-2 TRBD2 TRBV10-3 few TGTGCCATCAGTGAGACTAGCGGGAGGGGGACCGGGGAGCTGTTTTTT CAISETSGRGTGELFF
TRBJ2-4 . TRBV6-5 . TGTGCCAGCAGCCCGGGACATATAGGCAAAAACATTCAGTACTTC CASSPGHIGKNIQYF
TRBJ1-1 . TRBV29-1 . TGCAGCGCTACCCCAGGGAACACTGAAGCTTTCTTT CSATPGNTEAFF
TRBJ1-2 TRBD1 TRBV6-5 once TGTGCCAGCAGTTACTGGACAGGGGTCCTTTTGGTTGGCTACACCTTC CASSYWTGVLLVGYTF
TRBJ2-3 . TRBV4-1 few TGCGCCAGCAGGAAAACAGGGGGGGCAGATACGCAGTATTTT CASRKTGGADTQYF
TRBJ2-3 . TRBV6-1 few TGTGCCAGCAGTGAGGGCGCGGGTCCCGATACGCAGTATTTT CASSEGAGPDTQYF
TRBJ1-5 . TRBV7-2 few TGTGCCAGCAGCCCTCGGACACGCGATCAGCCCCAGCATTTT CASSPRTRDQPQHF
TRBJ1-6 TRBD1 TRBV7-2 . TGTGCCAGCAGCCAGCATCTCAGGGGGGGGTCCTATAATTCACCCCTCCACTTT CASSQHLRGGSYNSPLHF
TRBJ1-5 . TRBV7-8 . TGTGCCAGCAGTGCCGGGGGCAGACCGACCTCCCAGCATTTT CASSAGGRPTSQHF
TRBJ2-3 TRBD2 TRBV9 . TGTGCCAGCAGCCCATTCCCCCGGGGGGGAGATACGCAGTATTTT CASSPFPRGGDTQYF
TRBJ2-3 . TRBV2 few TGTGCCAGTAGGGGGACGGACTCCCCCACAGATACGCAGTATTTT CASRGTDSPTDTQYF
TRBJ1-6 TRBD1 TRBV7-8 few TGTGCCAGCAACAGGGACAGGGCTAATTCACCCCTCCACTTT CASNRDRANSPLHF
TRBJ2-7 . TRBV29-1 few TGCAGCGTCAAATCTACAAACTACGAGCAGTACTTC CSVKSTNYEQYF
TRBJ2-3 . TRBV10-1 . TGCGCCTGCAGTGAGAGGGGAACGGATACGCAGTATTTT CACSERGTDTQYF
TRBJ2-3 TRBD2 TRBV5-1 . TGCGCCAGCAGGGCGGGAGGGCCAACAGATACGCAGTATTTT CASRAGGPTDTQYF
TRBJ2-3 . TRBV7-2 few TGTGCCAGCAGCTTTAGCAGTTACACAGATACGCAGTATTTT CASSFSSYTDTQYF
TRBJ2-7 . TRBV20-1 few TGCAGTGCTAAATGGGGGCGCTACGAGCAGTACTTC CSAKWGRYEQYF
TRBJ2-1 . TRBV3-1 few TGTGCCAGCAGCCAATTCTCAGCGGGCAGCTCCTACAATGAGCAGTTCTTC CASSQFSAGSSYNEQFF
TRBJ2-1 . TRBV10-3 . TGTTCCATCAGTCTAAAGGACAATGAGCAGTTCTTC CSISLKDNEQFF
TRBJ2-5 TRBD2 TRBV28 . TGTGCCAGCAGTTTATGGGGCGGGGGGGCCAGGGAGACCCAGTACTTC CASSLWGGGARETQYF
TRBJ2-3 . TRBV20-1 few TGCAGTGCGCCCCAGGGGTGGAGCACAGATACGCAGTATTTT CSAPQGWSTDTQYF
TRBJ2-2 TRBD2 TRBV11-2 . TGTGCCAGCAGCCGACCCCCTAGCGGGGGGGCGTTGACCGGGGAGCTGTTTTTT CASSRPPSGGALTGELFF
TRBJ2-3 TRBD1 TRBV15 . TGTGCCACCAGCAGAGAGAGGGACAGGGGTTCAGATACGCAGTATTTT CATSRERDRGSDTQYF
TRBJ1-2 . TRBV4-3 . TGCGCCAGCAGCCGAGATACCGGGCCCACAGGGCAGGGCTATGGCTACACCTTC CASSRDTGPTGQGYGYTF
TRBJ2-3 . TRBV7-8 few TGTGCCAGCAGCTTAGAGGGGTTCCCAGATACGCAGTATTTT CASSLEGFPDTQYF
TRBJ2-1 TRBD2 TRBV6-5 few TGTGCCAGCAGTTACGGACTAGCGGGATTTAATGAGCAGTTCTTC CASSYGLAGFNEQFF
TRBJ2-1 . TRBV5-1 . TGCGCCAGCAGCTGGGCCCATGAGGGAAGGAATGAGCAGTTCTTC CASSWAHEGRNEQFF
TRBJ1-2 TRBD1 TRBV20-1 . TGCAGTGCTAGAGCCGCAGGGGGCGCTAACTATGGCTACACCTTC CSARAAGGANYGYTF
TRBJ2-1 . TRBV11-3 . TGTGCCAGCAGCTTACCAGGGCTCTACAATGAGCAGTTCTTC CASSLPGLYNEQFF
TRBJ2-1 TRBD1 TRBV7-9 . TGTGCCAGCAGCCCCCCTGACAGGGATTATCGGTGGGAGCAGTTCTTC CASSPPDRDYRWEQFF